The present T cell receptor (beta chain) was sequenced within a study of spatial heterogeneity in lung cancer. General study results and limits: Among blood samples, ubiquitous expanded tumor TCRs appeared more at resection than at follow-up.

From the 5' RACE reads, TCRdb called clonotypes with MiXCR, one entry per CDR3 protein. The sample shows 10,000 to 15,000 distinct CDR3 sequences, about 3.8% of them seen only once. CDR1 and CDR2 (germline): MDHEN, SYDVKM. Trimming removed 2 bases at V and 2 bases at J, with 10 bases between. This CDR3 has 15 amino acids. This clonotype occurred many times. Its antigen is undetermined. This beta chain came through as a stray read in a library set up for alpha chains, and its size says little. Time point meaning: sample taken at primary tumor resection. Whole RNA from tumor, nontumor lung or frozen PBMC was sequenced unsorted. The donor population consisted of more than 55 patients with untreated, early-stage non-small cell lung cancer.

The chain carries TRBV28 and TRBJ1-5, with a weak D call TRBD1 (5 bases). This specimen was PBMCs, taken at surgery. The sequence was obtained from a male donor with early-stage non-small cell lung cancer. In DNA, the CDR3 is TGTGCCAGCAGTTTAGCCAGGGTTGGCAATCAGCCCCAGCATTTT. This translates into CASSLARVGNQPQHF.